This T cell receptor (beta chain) was obtained from a study of regulatory T cells in long-lasting Graves disease. Time point in this sample: newly diagnosed GD, antithyroid drugs for less than 3 months. Scientists built the TCR library using RNA that was extracted from PBMCs. Per germline, CDR1 MGHRA and CDR2 YSYEKL. The CDR3 consists of 12 residues. V was clipped by 6 bases and J by 5 bases, with 9 bases between them. This clonotype appeared many times. The antigen is unknown. Construction of the TCR beta libraries employed iRepertoire HTBI primers in conjunction with Arm-PCR of CDR3 regions. Via MiXCR, TCRdb re-called the multiplex PCR reads, giving one row per CDR3 protein. The table shows a few hundred thousand distinct CDR3 sequences, with roughly 19% occurring only once. Study findings and constraints: Repertoires from persistent disease leaned toward TRBV28, TRBJ1-2 and TRBJ2-5.

The sample was also reused in another study, on T cells in Graves' hyperthyroidism and ophthalmopathy. That report notes: Hyperthyroidism, newly diagnosed and lasting under 2 months, affected patients aged 18 to 65. RT-PCR in the first round (using the HTBI primer set) targeted the TCR CDR3.

The sequences come from peripheral blood mononuclear cells (PBMCs), collected at new diagnosis, from a patient treated with antithyroid drugs. The TCR comes from a woman younger than 45 with Graves disease. The chain joins TRBV4-1 to TRBJ2-3; D not resolved. The CDR3 coding sequence is TGCGCCAGCAGTATACTGGGAGATACGCAGTATTTT. Translation: CASSILGDTQYF.